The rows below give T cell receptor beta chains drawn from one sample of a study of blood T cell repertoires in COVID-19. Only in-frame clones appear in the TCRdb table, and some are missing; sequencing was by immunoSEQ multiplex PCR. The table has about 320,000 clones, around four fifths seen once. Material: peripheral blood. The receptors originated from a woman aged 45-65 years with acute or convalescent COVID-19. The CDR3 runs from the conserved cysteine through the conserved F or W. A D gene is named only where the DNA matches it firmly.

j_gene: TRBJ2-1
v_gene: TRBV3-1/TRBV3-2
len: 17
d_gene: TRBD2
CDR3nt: TGTGCCAGCAGCCAAGAAGGGGGACTAGCGTCCTACAATGAGCAGTTCTTC
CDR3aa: CASSQEGGLASYNEQFF

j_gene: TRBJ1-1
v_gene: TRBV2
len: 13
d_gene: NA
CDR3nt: TGTGCCAGCTCCTGGCAGGGATTCGCTGAAGCTTTCTTT
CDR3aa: CASSWQGFAEAFF

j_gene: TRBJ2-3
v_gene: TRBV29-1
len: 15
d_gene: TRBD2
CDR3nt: TGCAGCGTTGACGAAGGGACTATCAGAGAGGATACGCAGTATTTT
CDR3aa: CSVDEGTIREDTQYF

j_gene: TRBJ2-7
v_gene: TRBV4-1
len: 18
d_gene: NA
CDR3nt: TGCGCCAGCAGCCAAGATCCTATTTCTCAGGGGAGAAGCTACGAGCAGTACTTC
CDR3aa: CASSQDPISQGRSYEQYF

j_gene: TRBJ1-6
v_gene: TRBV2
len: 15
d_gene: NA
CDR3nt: TGTGCCAGCAATGGAGGGAGCTCCTATAATTCACCCCTCCACTTT
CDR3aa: CASNGGSSYNSPLHF

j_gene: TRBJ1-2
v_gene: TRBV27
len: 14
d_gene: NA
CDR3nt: TGTGCCAGCAGTCCTAGGTGGGGGGACTATGGCTACACCTTC
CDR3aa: CASSPRWGDYGYTF

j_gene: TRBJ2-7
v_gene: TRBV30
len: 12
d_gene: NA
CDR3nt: TGTGCCTGGAGAGGCGGGTCCTACGAGCAGTACTTC
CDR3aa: CAWRGGSYEQYF

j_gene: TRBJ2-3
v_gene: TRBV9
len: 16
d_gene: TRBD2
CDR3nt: TGTGCCAGCAGCGCACCGACTAGCGGGGGAAGAGATACGCAGTATTTT
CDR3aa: CASSAPTSGGRDTQYF

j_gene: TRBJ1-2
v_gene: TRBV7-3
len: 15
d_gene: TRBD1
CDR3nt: TGTGCCAGCAGCCTACCGACAGGGGTGGGCTATGGCTACACCTTC
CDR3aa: CASSLPTGVGYGYTF

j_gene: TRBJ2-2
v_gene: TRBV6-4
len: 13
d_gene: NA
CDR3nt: TGTGCCAGCAGAACAGGGCCCACCGGGGAGCTGTTTTTT
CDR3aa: CASRTGPTGELFF

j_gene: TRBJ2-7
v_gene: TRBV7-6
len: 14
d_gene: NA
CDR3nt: TGTGCCAGCAGGTTGACAGTACTCTCCTACGAGCAGTACTTC
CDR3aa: CASRLTVLSYEQYF

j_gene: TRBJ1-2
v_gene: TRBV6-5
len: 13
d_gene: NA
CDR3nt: TGTGCCAGCAGCGCAGGGCTTCCCTATGGCTACACCTTC
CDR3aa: CASSAGLPYGYTF

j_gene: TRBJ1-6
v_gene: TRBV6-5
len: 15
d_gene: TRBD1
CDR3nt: TGTGCCAGCAGCCGACAGGGACGGAATAATTCACCCCTCCACTTT
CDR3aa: CASSRQGRNNSPLHF